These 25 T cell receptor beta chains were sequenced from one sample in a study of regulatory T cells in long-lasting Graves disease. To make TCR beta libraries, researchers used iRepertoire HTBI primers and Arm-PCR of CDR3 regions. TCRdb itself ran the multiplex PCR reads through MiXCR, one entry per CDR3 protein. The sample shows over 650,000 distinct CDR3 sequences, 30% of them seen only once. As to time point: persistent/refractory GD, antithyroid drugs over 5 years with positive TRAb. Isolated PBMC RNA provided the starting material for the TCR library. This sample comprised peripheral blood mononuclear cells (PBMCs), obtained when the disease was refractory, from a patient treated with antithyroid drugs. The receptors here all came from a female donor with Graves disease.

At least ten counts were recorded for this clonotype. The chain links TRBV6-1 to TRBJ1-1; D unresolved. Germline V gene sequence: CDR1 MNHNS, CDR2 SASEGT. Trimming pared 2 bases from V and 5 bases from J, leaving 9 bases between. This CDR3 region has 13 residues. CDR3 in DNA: TGTGCCAGCAGTGAAACGGCTTGGACTGAAGCTTTCTTT. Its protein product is CASSETAWTEAFF.

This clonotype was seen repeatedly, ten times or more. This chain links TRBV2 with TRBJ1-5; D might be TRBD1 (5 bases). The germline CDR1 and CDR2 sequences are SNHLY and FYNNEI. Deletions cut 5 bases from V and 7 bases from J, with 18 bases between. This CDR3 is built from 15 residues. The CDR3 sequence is CASSNWGGTEQPQHF. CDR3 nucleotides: TGTGCCAGCAGTAACTGGGGGGGGACGGAACAGCCCCAGCATTTT.

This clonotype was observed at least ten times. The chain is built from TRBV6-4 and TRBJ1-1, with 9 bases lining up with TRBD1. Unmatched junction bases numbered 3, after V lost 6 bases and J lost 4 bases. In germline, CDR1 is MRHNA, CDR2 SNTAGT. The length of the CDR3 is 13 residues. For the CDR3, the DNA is TGTGCCAGCAGCTCGACAGGGGGCACTGAAGCTTTCTTT. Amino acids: CASSSTGGTEAFF.

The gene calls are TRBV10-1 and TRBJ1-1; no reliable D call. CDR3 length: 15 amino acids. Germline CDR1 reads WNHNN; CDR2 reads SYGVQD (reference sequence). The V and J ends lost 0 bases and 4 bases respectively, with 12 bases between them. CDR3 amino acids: CASSESKRVATEAFF. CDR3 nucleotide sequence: TGCGCCAGCAGTGAGTCGAAAAGGGTTGCCACTGAAGCTTTCTTT.

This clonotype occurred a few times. The CDR3 bases are TGTGCCAGCAGCTTAATGGCCAGGGGGGACACTGAAGCTTTCTTT. Translation: CASSLMARGDTEAFF. V gene TRBV7-3 combines with J gene TRBJ1-1; TRBD1 agrees at 7 bases. Germline loops: CDR1 SGHTA, CDR2 FQGTGA. Trimming removed 1 base from V and 3 bases from J; junction bases left unmatched: 5. The CDR3 extends over 15 amino acids.

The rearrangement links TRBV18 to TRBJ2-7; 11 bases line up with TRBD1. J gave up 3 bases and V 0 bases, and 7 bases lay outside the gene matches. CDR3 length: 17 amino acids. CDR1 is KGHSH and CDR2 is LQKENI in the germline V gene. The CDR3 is CASSPPRAGTGGYEQYF. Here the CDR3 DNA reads TGTGCCAGCTCACCACCGAGAGCCGGGACAGGGGGCTACGAGCAGTACTTC.

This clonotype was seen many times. The CDR3 region has the DNA TGTGCCAGCAGCCCGGCGGGGCGAGAGACCCAGTACTTC. This codes for CASSPAGRETQYF. The J gene is TRBJ2-5, the V gene TRBV11-3, with D perhaps matching TRBD2 (6 bases). The ends were cut back, 5 bases at V and 4 bases at J, with 11 bases in the middle. The germline CDR1 and CDR2 sequences are SGHNT and YENEEA. The CDR3 totals 13 residues.

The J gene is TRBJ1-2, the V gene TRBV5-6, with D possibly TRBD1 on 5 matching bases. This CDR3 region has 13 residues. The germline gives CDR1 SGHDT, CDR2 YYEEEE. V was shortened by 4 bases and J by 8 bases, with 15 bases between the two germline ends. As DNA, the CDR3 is TGTGCCAGCAGCCCCCCGCGGGGCGGAGGCTACACCTTC. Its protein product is CASSPPRGGGYTF.

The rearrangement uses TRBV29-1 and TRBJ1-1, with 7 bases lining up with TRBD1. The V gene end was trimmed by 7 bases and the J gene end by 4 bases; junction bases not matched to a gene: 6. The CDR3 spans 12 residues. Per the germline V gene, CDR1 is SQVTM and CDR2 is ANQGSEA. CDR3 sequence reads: CSGQGPGTEAFF. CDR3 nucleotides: TGCAGCGGACAGGGTCCGGGCACTGAAGCTTTCTTT.

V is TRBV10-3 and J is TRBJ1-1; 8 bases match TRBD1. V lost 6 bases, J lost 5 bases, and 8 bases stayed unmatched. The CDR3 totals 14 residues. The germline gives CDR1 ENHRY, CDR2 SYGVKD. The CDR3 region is CAIRPQGVVTEAFF. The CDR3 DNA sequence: TGTGCCATCAGGCCACAGGGGGTGGTAACTGAAGCTTTCTTT.

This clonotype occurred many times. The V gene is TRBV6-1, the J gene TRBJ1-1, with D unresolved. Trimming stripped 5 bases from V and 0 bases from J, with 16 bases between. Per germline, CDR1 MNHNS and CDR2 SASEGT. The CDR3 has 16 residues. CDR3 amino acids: CASSMSWETMNTEAFF. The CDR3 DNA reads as TGTGCCAGCAGTATGAGTTGGGAGACTATGAACACTGAAGCTTTCTTT.

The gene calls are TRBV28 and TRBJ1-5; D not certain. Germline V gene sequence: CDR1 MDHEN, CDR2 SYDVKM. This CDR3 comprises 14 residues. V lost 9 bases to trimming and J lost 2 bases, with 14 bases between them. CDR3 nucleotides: TGTGCCAGTCTGTCCGGTCTGGGCAATCAGCCCCAGCATTTT. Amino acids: CASLSGLGNQPQHF. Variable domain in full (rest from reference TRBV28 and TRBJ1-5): DVKVTQSSRYLVKRTGEKVFLECVQDMDHENMFWYRQDPGLGLRLIYFSYDVKMKEKGDIPEGYSVSREKKERFSLILESASTNQTSMYLCASLSGLGNQPQHFGDGTRLSIL.

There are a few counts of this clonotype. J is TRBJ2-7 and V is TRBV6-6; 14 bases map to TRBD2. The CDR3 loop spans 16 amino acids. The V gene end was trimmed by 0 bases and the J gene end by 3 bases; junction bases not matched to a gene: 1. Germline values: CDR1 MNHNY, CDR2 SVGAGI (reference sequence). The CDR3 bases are TGTGCCAGCAGTTACTCGACTAGCGGGAGGGTCTACGAGCAGTACTTC. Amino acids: CASSYSTSGRVYEQYF.

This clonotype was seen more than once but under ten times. Here the CDR3 reads CSARWERAQYF. For the CDR3, the DNA is TGCAGTGCTAGATGGGAGAGGGCACAGTACTTC. The chain couples TRBV20-1 to TRBJ2-4; D perhaps matches TRBD2 (5 bases). CDR3 length equals 11 residues. From germline, CDR1 is DFQATT and CDR2 SNEGSKA (reference sequence). Trimming took 2 bases from V and 13 from J, leaving 12 bases between them.

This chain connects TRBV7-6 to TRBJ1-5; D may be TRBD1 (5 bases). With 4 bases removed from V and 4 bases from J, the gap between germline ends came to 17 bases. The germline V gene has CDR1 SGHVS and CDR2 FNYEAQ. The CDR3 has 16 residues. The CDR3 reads CASSSELGVGNQPQHF. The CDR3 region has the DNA TGTGCCAGCAGCTCGGAGTTGGGGGTGGGTAATCAGCCCCAGCATTTT.

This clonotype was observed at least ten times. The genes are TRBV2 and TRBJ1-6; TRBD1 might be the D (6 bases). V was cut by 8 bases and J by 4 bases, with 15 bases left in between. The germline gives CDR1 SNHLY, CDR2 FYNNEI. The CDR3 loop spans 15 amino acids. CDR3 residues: CASRWGATYNSPLHF. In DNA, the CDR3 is TGTGCCAGCCGTTGGGGGGCCACTTATAATTCACCCCTCCACTTT.

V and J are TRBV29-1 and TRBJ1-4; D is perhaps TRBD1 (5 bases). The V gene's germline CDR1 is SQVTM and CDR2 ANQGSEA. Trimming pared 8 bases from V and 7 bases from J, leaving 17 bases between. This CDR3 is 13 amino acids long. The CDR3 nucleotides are TGCAGCTCCGCTGGGGGACCTGGTGAAAAACTGTTTTTT. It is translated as CSSAGGPGEKLFF.

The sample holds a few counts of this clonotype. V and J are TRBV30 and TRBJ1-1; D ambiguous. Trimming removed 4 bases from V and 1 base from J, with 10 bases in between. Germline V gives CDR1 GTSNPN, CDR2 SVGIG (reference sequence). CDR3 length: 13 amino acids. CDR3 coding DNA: TGTGCCTGGAAAGTGGGCCAGAACACTGAAGCTTTCTTT. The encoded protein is CAWKVGQNTEAFF. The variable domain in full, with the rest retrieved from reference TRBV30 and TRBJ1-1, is SQTIHQWPATLVQPVGSPLSLECTVEGTSNPNLYWYRQAAGRGLQLLFYSVGIGQISSEVPQNLSASRPQDRQFILSSKKLLLSDSGFYLCAWKVGQNTEAFFGQGTRLTVV.

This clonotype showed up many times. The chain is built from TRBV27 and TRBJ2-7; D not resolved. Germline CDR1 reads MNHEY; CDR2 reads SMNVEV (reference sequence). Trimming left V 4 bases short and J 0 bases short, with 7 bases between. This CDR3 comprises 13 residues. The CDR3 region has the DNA TGTGCCAGCAGTTGGGTACCCTCCTACGAGCAGTACTTC. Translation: CASSWVPSYEQYF.

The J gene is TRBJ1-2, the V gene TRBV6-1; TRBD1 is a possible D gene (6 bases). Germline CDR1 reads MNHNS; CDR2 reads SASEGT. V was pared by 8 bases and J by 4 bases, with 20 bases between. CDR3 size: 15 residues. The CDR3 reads CASDRGTTPLYGYTF. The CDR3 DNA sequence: TGTGCCAGCGATAGGGGGACCACTCCCCTCTATGGCTACACCTTC.

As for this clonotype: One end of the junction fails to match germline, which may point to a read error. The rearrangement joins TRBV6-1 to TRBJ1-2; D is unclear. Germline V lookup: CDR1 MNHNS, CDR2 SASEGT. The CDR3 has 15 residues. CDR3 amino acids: CASSQEDAIHYGYTF. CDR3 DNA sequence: TGCGCCAGCAGCCAAGAGGACGCTATCCACTATGGCTACACCTTC.

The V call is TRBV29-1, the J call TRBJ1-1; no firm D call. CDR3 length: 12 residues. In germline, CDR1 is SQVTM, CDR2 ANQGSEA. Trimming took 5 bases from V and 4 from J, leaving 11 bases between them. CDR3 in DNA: TGCAGCGTTCATCAGGACCTCACTGAAGCTTTCTTT. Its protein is CSVHQDLTEAFF.

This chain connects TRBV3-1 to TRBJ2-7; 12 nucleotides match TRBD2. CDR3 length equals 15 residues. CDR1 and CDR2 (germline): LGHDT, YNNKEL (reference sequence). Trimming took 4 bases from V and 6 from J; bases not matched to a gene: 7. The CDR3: CASSLTGLAGTEQYF. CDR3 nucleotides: TGTGCCAGCAGCCTCACAGGACTAGCGGGAACCGAGCAGTACTTC.

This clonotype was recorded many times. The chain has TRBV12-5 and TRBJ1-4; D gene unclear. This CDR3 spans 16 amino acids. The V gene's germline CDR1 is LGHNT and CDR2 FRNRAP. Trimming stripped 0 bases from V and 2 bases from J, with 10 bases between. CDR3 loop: CASGLVLGRTNEKLFF. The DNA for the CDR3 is TGTGCTAGTGGTTTGGTACTAGGGAGGACTAATGAAAAACTGTTTTTT.

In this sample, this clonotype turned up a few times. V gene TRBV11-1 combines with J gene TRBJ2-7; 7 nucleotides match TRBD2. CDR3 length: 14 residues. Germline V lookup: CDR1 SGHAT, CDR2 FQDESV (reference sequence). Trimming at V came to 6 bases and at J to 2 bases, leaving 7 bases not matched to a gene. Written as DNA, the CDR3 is TGTGCCAGCAGACCGGGTGCGGGGGCCTACGAGCAGTACTTC. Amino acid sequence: CASRPGAGAYEQYF.